The entry below describes one T cell receptor beta chain. This specimen belongs to a study of blood T cell repertoires in COVID-19. As for the study in general: Samples taken during acute and convalescent COVID-19 were collected in the United States, Italy and Spain.

Only in-frame clones appear in the TCRdb table, and some are missing; sequencing was by immunoSEQ multiplex PCR. The sample lists about 190,000 clones; under 85% were seen once. The germline V gene encodes CDR1 MDHEN and CDR2 SYDVKM. V shed 8 bases and J 5 bases; nucleotides not matched to a gene: 7. The CDR3 totals 14 residues. The specimen sequenced was peripheral blood. The chain links TRBV28 to TRBJ2-2, with TRBD1 matching 8 bases. The receptor's source is a man in his sixties with active or convalescent COVID-19. As DNA, the CDR3 is TGTGCCAGCGAGGACAGGGTACGGACCGGGGAGCTGTTTTTT. This gives the protein CASEDRVRTGELFF. Combining the CDR3 with reference TRBV28 and TRBJ2-2 gives the whole variable domain DVKVTQSSRYLVKRTGEKVFLECVQDMDHENMFWYRQDPGLGLRLIYFSYDVKMKEKGDIPEGYSVSREKKERFSLILESASTNQTSMYLCASEDRVRTGELFFGEGSRLTVL.